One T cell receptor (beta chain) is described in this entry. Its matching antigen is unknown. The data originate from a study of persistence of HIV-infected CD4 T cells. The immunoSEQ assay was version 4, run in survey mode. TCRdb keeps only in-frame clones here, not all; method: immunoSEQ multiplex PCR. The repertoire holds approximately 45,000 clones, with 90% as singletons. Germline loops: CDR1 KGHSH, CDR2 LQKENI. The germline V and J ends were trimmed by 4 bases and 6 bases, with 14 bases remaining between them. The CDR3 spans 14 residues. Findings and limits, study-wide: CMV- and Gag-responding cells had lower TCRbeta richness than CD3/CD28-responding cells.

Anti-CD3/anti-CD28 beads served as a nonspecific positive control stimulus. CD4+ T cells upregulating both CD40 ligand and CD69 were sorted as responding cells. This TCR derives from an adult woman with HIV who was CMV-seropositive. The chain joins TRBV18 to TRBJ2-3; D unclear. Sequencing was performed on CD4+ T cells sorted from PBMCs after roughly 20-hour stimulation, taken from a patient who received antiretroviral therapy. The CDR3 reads CASSLLGTGDTQYF. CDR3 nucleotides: TGTGCCAGCTCACTTTTAGGTACCGGGGATACGCAGTATTTT.